The T cell receptor (beta chain) described here comes from a study of OX40 agonist ivuxolimab in advanced cancers. Profiling relied on immunoSEQ multiplex PCR, and the TCRdb table lists in-frame clones only, not all of them. The sample holds about 68,000 clones; roughly 82% are singletons and the top ten take around 9.9%. For this clone: Its antigen is unidentified.

Germline values: CDR1 SGHTA, CDR2 FQGNSA. The CDR3 spans 15 residues. The ends were cut back, 5 bases at V and 5 bases at J, with 18 bases in the middle. Study conclusions and caveats: Expanded clones belonging to CD8+ T cells outnumbered, on average, those of CD4+.

The chain couples TRBV7-2 to TRBJ1-1; TRBD1 is a possible D gene (6 bases). Sequencing was performed on CD4+ or CD8+ T cells sorted from blood, taken in a trial of the OX40 agonist ivuxolimab. The source of this sequence is an adult with an advanced solid tumor such as melanoma, head and neck, liver or kidney cancer. The CDR3 coding sequence is TGTGCCAGCAGCCTAGGGGGGGGGTTCAGGACTGAAGCTTTCTTT. Residues: CASSLGGGFRTEAFF. Together with reference TRBV7-2 and TRBJ1-1, the CDR3 gives the full variable domain: GAGVSQSPSNKVTEKGKDVELRCDPISGHTALYWYRQSLGQGLEFLIYFQGNSAPDKSGLPSDRFSAERTGGSVSTLTIQRTQQEDSAVYLCASSLGGGFRTEAFFGQGTRLTVV.